Listed below are T cell receptor beta chains from one sample, sequenced in a study of cytomegalovirus exposure and HLA in healthy donors. Using immunoSEQ multiplex PCR, the repertoire was profiled, and TCRdb retains in-frame clones only, with some absent. This sample has about 120,000 clones, with about 96% found just once. The specimen sequenced was PBMCs. These receptors were taken from a man aged 18 to 29 in good health and CMV-seronegative. Both conserved end residues are part of each CDR3. Fields, in order: J gene, D gene, V gene, clone size, CDR3 DNA, CDR3 protein. A D gene is named only where the DNA matches it firmly. Not all rows give a size; the values are once, few, many and, for expanded clones, a class.

j_gene: TRBJ2-2; d_gene: .; v_gene: TRBV7-6; abundance: .; CDR3nt: TGTGCCAGCAGCCGGAGGGGGGGGTTGGGCCACCCTGATAGAAACACCGGGGAGCTGTTTTTT; CDR3aa: CASSRRGGLGHPDRNTGELFF
j_gene: TRBJ1-5; d_gene: TRBD1; v_gene: TRBV6-5; abundance: .; CDR3nt: TGTGCCAGCAGTTCGGACAGGGGGAGCAATCAGCCCCAGCATTTT; CDR3aa: CASSSDRGSNQPQHF
j_gene: TRBJ1-5; d_gene: .; v_gene: TRBV5-6; abundance: .; CDR3nt: TGTGCCAGCAGCTTTTATGGGAGCGACAATCAGCCCCAGCATTTT; CDR3aa: CASSFYGSDNQPQHF
j_gene: TRBJ2-5; d_gene: .; v_gene: TRBV15; abundance: .; CDR3nt: TGTGCCACCAGCAGAGATAGTGGAGGCTCGGAGACCCAGTACTTC; CDR3aa: CATSRDSGGSETQYF
j_gene: TRBJ1-3; d_gene: .; v_gene: TRBV14; abundance: .; CDR3nt: TGTGCCAGCAGCCAAGATCGTAGGGGCAACACCATATATTTT; CDR3aa: CASSQDRRGNTIYF
j_gene: TRBJ2-2; d_gene: TRBD1; v_gene: TRBV9; abundance: .; CDR3nt: TGTGCCAGCACCCCAGGGGGCTTTAGTGGGAACACCGGGGAGCTGTTTTTT; CDR3aa: CASTPGGFSGNTGELFF
j_gene: TRBJ2-5; d_gene: TRBD1; v_gene: TRBV11-3; abundance: .; CDR3nt: TGTGCCAGCAGCTTAGAAGTGACAGGGGTGTCGGGGGAGACCCAGTACTTC; CDR3aa: CASSLEVTGVSGETQYF
j_gene: TRBJ2-2; d_gene: TRBD1; v_gene: TRBV7-9; abundance: .; CDR3nt: TGTGCCAGCAGACCGGGGACAGCTGATAGGGGGGAGCTGTTTTTT; CDR3aa: CASRPGTADRGELFF
j_gene: TRBJ1-1; d_gene: TRBD1; v_gene: TRBV28; abundance: once; CDR3nt: TGTGCCAGCCTTTCGTGGGGACAGGGGATGAACACTGAAGCTTTCTTT; CDR3aa: CASLSWGQGMNTEAFF
j_gene: TRBJ2-7; d_gene: TRBD2; v_gene: TRBV27; abundance: .; CDR3nt: TGTGCCAGCAGTCCCCAGACTAGCGGGAGCTACGAGCAGTACTTC; CDR3aa: CASSPQTSGSYEQYF
j_gene: TRBJ1-3; d_gene: .; v_gene: TRBV11-3; abundance: .; CDR3nt: TGTGCCAGCAGCTATGGGCCTGGAAACACCATATATTTT; CDR3aa: CASSYGPGNTIYF